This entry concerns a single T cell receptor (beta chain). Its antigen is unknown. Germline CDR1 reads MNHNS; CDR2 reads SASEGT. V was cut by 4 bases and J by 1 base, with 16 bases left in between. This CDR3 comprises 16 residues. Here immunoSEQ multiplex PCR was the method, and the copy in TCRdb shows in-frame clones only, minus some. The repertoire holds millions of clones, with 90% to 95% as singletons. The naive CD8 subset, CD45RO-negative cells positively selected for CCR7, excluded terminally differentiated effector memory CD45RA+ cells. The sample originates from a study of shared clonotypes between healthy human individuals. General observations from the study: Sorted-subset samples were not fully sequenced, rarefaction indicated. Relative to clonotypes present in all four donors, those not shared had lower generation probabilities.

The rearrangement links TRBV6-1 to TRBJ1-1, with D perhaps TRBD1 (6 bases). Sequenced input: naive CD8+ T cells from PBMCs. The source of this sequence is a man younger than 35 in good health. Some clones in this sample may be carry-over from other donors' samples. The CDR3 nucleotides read TGTGCCAGCAGTGCCCGACACAGGGATGCGAACACTGAAGCTTTCTTT. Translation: CASSARHRDANTEAFF.